The rows below give T cell receptor beta chains drawn from one sample of a study of neurological immune-mediated disorders. TCRdb re-called the 5' RACE reads through MiXCR, storing one row per CDR3 protein. The sample carries tens of thousands of distinct CDR3 sequences, around 4% recorded once. The sample was PBMCs. These receptors all stem from a man aged 25 to 40 with multiple sclerosis. CDR3s include the opening cysteine and the closing phenylalanine or tryptophan. D genes are given only for firm matches. Size values are once, few and many counts, or a class for expanded clones, and some rows have none.

d_call: -; v_call: TRBV7-3; clone_size: many; j_call: TRBJ1-1; cdr3_nt: TGTGCCAGCAGCGCCACAGGGTACACTGAAGCTTTCTTT; cdr3_aa: CASSATGYTEAFF
d_call: -; v_call: TRBV29-1; clone_size: many; j_call: TRBJ1-1; cdr3_nt: TGCAGCGTTGCGGGGGAACTGAAGGCTTTCTTT; cdr3_aa: CSVAGELKAFF
d_call: TRBD1; v_call: TRBV10-3; clone_size: many; j_call: TRBJ2-5; cdr3_nt: TGTGCCATCAATTTCGGGACAGGAGGCCAAGAGACCCAGTACTTC; cdr3_aa: CAINFGTGGQETQYF
d_call: TRBD2; v_call: TRBV20-1; clone_size: many; j_call: TRBJ2-7; cdr3_nt: TGCAGTGCTAGGGGGACTAGCGACTACGAGCAGTACTTC; cdr3_aa: CSARGTSDYEQYF
d_call: -; v_call: TRBV2; clone_size: few; j_call: TRBJ2-7; cdr3_nt: TGTGCCAGCAGTGAGGGGGAACCCTACGAGCAGTACTTC; cdr3_aa: CASSEGEPYEQYF
d_call: -; v_call: TRBV7-2; clone_size: many; j_call: TRBJ2-3; cdr3_nt: TGTGCCAGCAGCTTTACGGTGGATACGCAGTATTTT; cdr3_aa: CASSFTVDTQYF
d_call: -; v_call: TRBV6-5; clone_size: many; j_call: TRBJ2-1; cdr3_nt: TGTGCCAGCAGCCGGGAGGTGGGGGCTCTTTACAATGAGCAGTTCTTC; cdr3_aa: CASSREVGALYNEQFF
d_call: TRBD1; v_call: TRBV9; clone_size: many; j_call: TRBJ1-3; cdr3_nt: TGTGCCAGCAGCCCACGGACAGGGGGCTTTGGAAACACCATATATTTT; cdr3_aa: CASSPRTGGFGNTIYF
d_call: -; v_call: TRBV20-1; clone_size: many; j_call: TRBJ2-1; cdr3_nt: TGCAGTGCTAGCCGGGGGGCGAAGGAGAATGAGCAGTTCTTC; cdr3_aa: CSASRGAKENEQFF
d_call: TRBD2; v_call: TRBV9; clone_size: many; j_call: TRBJ2-7; cdr3_nt: TGTGCCAGCAGCGTAACTAGCGGGGCTAGCTACGAGCAGTACTTC; cdr3_aa: CASSVTSGASYEQYF
d_call: TRBD1; v_call: TRBV12-3/TRBV12-4; clone_size: many; j_call: TRBJ2-2; cdr3_nt: TGTGCCAGCAGGCCCCGGACAGGGGTGGCCGGGGAGCTGTTTTTT; cdr3_aa: CASRPRTGVAGELFF
d_call: -; v_call: TRBV7-2; clone_size: many; j_call: TRBJ1-2; cdr3_nt: TGTGCCAGCAGCGTCCAAAGGGAGAGCTACACCTTC; cdr3_aa: CASSVQRESYTF
d_call: -; v_call: TRBV28; clone_size: many; j_call: TRBJ2-7; cdr3_nt: TGTGCCAGTACCTTCGGGACACCTACCTACGAGCAGTACTTC; cdr3_aa: CASTFGTPTYEQYF
d_call: -; v_call: TRBV10-3; clone_size: many; j_call: TRBJ1-2; cdr3_nt: TGTGCCATCAGTTACGGGAACTATGGCTACACCTTC; cdr3_aa: CAISYGNYGYTF
d_call: -; v_call: TRBV5-1; clone_size: many; j_call: TRBJ1-1; cdr3_nt: TGCGCCAGCAGCTTGGGAGGTGGGGAGAACACTGAAGCTTTCTTT; cdr3_aa: CASSLGGGENTEAFF
d_call: -; v_call: TRBV12-3/TRBV12-4; clone_size: many; j_call: TRBJ1-4; cdr3_nt: TGTGCCAGCGCAAAGGCCAGGGAAAAACTGTTTTTT; cdr3_aa: CASAKAREKLFF
d_call: -; v_call: TRBV4-1; clone_size: once; j_call: TRBJ1-5; cdr3_nt: TGCGCCAGCAGCCTAAAGGGCAATCAGCCCCAGCATTTT; cdr3_aa: CASSLKGNQPQHF
d_call: TRBD1; v_call: TRBV7-9; clone_size: many; j_call: TRBJ2-7; cdr3_nt: TGTGCCAGCAGCTTAGTGTGGCAGGGGGCTTACGAGCAGTACTTC; cdr3_aa: CASSLVWQGAYEQYF
d_call: TRBD1; v_call: TRBV5-8; clone_size: many; j_call: TRBJ2-3; cdr3_nt: TGTGCCAGCAGCGAGGGACAGGGGAGCACAGATACGCAGTATTTT; cdr3_aa: CASSEGQGSTDTQYF
d_call: TRBD1; v_call: TRBV20-1; clone_size: many; j_call: TRBJ1-2; cdr3_nt: TGCAGTGCTACCCACAGGGGGCGCGGCTACACCTTC; cdr3_aa: CSATHRGRGYTF
d_call: TRBD1; v_call: TRBV5-1; clone_size: many; j_call: TRBJ2-5; cdr3_nt: TGCGCCAGCAGCTACGGGACAGGGAATTCCCAAGAGACCCAGTACTTC; cdr3_aa: CASSYGTGNSQETQYF
d_call: -; v_call: TRBV6-2/TRBV6-3; clone_size: many; j_call: TRBJ2-2; cdr3_nt: TGTGCCAGCAGTTACCGGGTACACACCGGGGAGCTGTTTTTT; cdr3_aa: CASSYRVHTGELFF
d_call: TRBD2; v_call: TRBV7-9; clone_size: many; j_call: TRBJ2-3; cdr3_nt: TGTGCCAGCAGCCCTCGACTAGCGGGAAGCGCAGATACGCAGTATTTT; cdr3_aa: CASSPRLAGSADTQYF
d_call: -; v_call: TRBV27; clone_size: -; j_call: TRBJ1-5; cdr3_nt: TGTGCCAGCAGTTTAGGCGGTTCCTTCAATCAGCCCCAGCATTTT; cdr3_aa: CASSLGGSFNQPQHF
d_call: TRBD2; v_call: TRBV10-3; clone_size: -; j_call: TRBJ2-2; cdr3_nt: TGTGCCATCAGTGAGGAGGCGGGAGGGCCACGAATGACCGGGGAGCTGTTTTTT; cdr3_aa: CAISEEAGGPRMTGELFF
d_call: -; v_call: TRBV3-1; clone_size: many; j_call: TRBJ2-1; cdr3_nt: TGTGCCAGCAGCCAAAGACAGTCGGGACTCCCTAGGAATGAGCAGTTCTTC; cdr3_aa: CASSQRQSGLPRNEQFF
d_call: -; v_call: TRBV6-6; clone_size: many; j_call: TRBJ2-3; cdr3_nt: TGTGCCAGCAGTTTCACCGGTGGGACTCGGAGCACAGATACGCAGTATTTT; cdr3_aa: CASSFTGGTRSTDTQYF
d_call: -; v_call: TRBV6-5; clone_size: many; j_call: TRBJ1-5; cdr3_nt: TGTGCCAGCAGTTACCCGTCGACAGGTGAAAATAGCAATCAGCCCCAGCATTTT; cdr3_aa: CASSYPSTGENSNQPQHF
d_call: -; v_call: TRBV20-1; clone_size: many; j_call: TRBJ2-3; cdr3_nt: TGCAGTGCTAGAGAAAGCACAGATACGCAGTATTTT; cdr3_aa: CSARESTDTQYF
d_call: TRBD2; v_call: TRBV2; clone_size: many; j_call: TRBJ2-7; cdr3_nt: TGTGCCAGCAAACAAGGGACTAGCTCCTACGAGCAGTACTTC; cdr3_aa: CASKQGTSSYEQYF
d_call: -; v_call: TRBV20-1; clone_size: many; j_call: TRBJ1-6; cdr3_nt: TGCAGTGCTAGACGTGGGGATAATTCACCCCTCCACTTT; cdr3_aa: CSARRGDNSPLHF
d_call: -; v_call: TRBV9; clone_size: many; j_call: TRBJ2-2; cdr3_nt: TGTGCCAGCAGCGTAGGAGGAGGACCCACCGGGGAGCTGTTTTTT; cdr3_aa: CASSVGGGPTGELFF
d_call: -; v_call: TRBV5-1; clone_size: many; j_call: TRBJ2-3; cdr3_nt: TGCGCCAGCAGCTTGTCGGACAGTTACACAGATACGCAGTATTTT; cdr3_aa: CASSLSDSYTDTQYF
d_call: -; v_call: TRBV12-3/TRBV12-4; clone_size: many; j_call: TRBJ1-1; cdr3_nt: TGTGCCAGCATGGAGAATTTAGAAGCTTTCTTT; cdr3_aa: CASMENLEAFF
d_call: -; v_call: TRBV18; clone_size: -; j_call: TRBJ1-6; cdr3_nt: TGTGCCAGCTCACGCGTGGCGGGGAGCTCCTATAATTCACCCCTCCACTTT; cdr3_aa: CASSRVAGSSYNSPLHF
d_call: TRBD1; v_call: TRBV29-1; clone_size: few; j_call: TRBJ2-7; cdr3_nt: TGCAGCGGCAGGGGGCCCTACGAGCAGTACTTC; cdr3_aa: CSGRGPYEQYF
d_call: -; v_call: TRBV28; clone_size: many; j_call: TRBJ2-1; cdr3_nt: TGTGCCAGCGGTAAACAGGGGAGGGCTGAGCAGTTCTTC; cdr3_aa: CASGKQGRAEQFF
d_call: -; v_call: TRBV5-1; clone_size: many; j_call: TRBJ2-3; cdr3_nt: TGCGCCAGCAGCCCCTGGGTTGAGGGGTTGACAGATACGCAGTATTTT; cdr3_aa: CASSPWVEGLTDTQYF
d_call: -; v_call: TRBV15; clone_size: many; j_call: TRBJ2-7; cdr3_nt: TGTGCCACCAGCATTGGACAGGGAGGGTCCTACGAGCAGTACTTC; cdr3_aa: CATSIGQGGSYEQYF
d_call: TRBD2; v_call: TRBV29-1; clone_size: many; j_call: TRBJ2-1; cdr3_nt: TGCAGCGTTCGAGCGGGAGGGAAGAGCTCCTACAATGAGCAGTTCTTC; cdr3_aa: CSVRAGGKSSYNEQFF
d_call: -; v_call: TRBV10-3; clone_size: many; j_call: TRBJ2-1; cdr3_nt: TGTGCCATCAGTGAGGGGACGGTCTCTACTGAGCAGTTCTTC; cdr3_aa: CAISEGTVSTEQFF
d_call: -; v_call: TRBV20-1; clone_size: many; j_call: TRBJ2-5; cdr3_nt: TGCAGTGCGGTCTGGGACTGGAAAAAAGAGACCCAGTACTTC; cdr3_aa: CSAVWDWKKETQYF